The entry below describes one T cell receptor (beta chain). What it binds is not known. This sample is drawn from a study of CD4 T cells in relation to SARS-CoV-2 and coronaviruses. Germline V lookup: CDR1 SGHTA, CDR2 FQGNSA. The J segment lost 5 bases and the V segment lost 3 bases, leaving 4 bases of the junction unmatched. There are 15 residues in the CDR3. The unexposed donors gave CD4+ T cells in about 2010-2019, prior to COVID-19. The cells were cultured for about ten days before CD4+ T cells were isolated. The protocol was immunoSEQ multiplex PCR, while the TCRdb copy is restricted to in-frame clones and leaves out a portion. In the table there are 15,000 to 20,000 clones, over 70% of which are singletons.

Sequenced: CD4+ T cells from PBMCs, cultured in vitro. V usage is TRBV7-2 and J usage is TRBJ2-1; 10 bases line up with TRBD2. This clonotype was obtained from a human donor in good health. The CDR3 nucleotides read TGTGCCAGCAGCTTTACTAGCGGGACTAACAATGAGCAGTTCTTC. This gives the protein CASSFTSGTNNEQFF.